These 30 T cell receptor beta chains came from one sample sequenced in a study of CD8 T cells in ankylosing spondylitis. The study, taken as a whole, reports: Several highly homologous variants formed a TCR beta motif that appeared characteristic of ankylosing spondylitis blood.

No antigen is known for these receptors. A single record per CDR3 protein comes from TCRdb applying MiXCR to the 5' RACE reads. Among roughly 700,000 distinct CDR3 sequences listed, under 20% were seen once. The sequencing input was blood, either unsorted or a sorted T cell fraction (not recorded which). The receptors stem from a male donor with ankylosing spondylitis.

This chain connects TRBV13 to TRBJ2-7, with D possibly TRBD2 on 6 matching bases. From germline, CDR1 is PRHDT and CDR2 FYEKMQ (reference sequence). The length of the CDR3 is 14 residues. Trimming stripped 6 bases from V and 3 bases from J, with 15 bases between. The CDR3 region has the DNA TGTGCCAGCAGTGGAGGACCGGGGGACTACGAGCAGTACTTC. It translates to CASSGGPGDYEQYF.

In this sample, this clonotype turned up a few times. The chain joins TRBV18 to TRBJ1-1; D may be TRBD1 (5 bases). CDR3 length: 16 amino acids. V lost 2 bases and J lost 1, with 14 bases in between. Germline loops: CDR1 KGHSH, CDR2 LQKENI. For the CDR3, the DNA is TGTGCCAGCTCACCATCTCGGGGCACAGCGAACACTGAAGCTTTCTTT. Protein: CASSPSRGTANTEAFF.

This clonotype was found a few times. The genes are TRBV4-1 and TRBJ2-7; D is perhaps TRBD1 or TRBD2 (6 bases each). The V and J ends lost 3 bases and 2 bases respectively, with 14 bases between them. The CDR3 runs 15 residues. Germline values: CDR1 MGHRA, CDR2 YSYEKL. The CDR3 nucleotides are TGCGCCAGCAGCCAGACAGGAGGAGGGACCTACGAGCAGTACTTC. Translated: CASSQTGGGTYEQYF.

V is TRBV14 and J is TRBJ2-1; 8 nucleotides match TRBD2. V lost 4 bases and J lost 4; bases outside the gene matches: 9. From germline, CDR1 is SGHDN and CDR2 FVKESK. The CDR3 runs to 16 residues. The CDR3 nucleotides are TGTGCCAGCAGCCCAGCGGGGGTCGTAGCGTACAATGAGCAGTTCTTC. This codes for CASSPAGVVAYNEQFF.

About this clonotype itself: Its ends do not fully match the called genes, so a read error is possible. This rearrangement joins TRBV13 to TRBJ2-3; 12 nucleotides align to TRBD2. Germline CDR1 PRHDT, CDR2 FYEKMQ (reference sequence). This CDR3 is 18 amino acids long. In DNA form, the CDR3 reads TGTACCAGCAGTCAATATGGACTAGCGGGGACTCTCACAGATACGCAGTATTTT. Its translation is CTSSQYGLAGTLTDTQYF.

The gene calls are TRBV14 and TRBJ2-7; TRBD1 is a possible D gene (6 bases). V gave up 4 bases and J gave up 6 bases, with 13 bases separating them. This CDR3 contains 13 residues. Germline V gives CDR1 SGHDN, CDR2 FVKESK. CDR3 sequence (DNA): TGTGCCAGCAGCCGGGACACGGAGTCCGAGCAGTACTTC. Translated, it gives CASSRDTESEQYF.

The CDR3 nucleotides read TGTGCCAGCAGCTTAGATAGTGGGGGGTACGAGCAGTACTTC. It codes for CASSLDSGGYEQYF. This chain joins TRBV7-7 and TRBJ2-7; a possible D gene is TRBD2 (6 bases). The V end lost 1 base, the J end lost 4 bases, and 11 bases lay between the germline ends. Germline V gene sequence: CDR1 SSHAT, CDR2 FNYEAQ (reference sequence). The length of the CDR3 is 14 residues.

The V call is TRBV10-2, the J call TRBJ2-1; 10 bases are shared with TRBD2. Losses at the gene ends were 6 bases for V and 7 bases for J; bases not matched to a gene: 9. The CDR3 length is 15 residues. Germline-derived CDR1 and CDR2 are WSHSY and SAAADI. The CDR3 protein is CASSWERGGQNEQFF. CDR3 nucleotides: TGCGCCAGCAGCTGGGAGCGGGGGGGCCAGAATGAGCAGTTCTTC.

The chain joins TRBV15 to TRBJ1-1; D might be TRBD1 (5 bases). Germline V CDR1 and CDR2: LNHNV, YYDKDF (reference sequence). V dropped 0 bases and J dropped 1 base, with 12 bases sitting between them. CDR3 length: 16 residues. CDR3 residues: CATSRDGGEANTEAFF. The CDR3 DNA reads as TGTGCCACCAGCAGAGATGGGGGGGAAGCGAACACTGAAGCTTTCTTT. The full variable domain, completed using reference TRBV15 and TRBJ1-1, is DAMVIQNPRYQVTQFGKPVTLSCSQTLNHNVMYWYQQKSSQAPKLLFHYYDKDFNNEADTPDNFQSRRPNTSFCFLDIRSPGLGDTAMYLCATSRDGGEANTEAFFGQGTRLTVV.

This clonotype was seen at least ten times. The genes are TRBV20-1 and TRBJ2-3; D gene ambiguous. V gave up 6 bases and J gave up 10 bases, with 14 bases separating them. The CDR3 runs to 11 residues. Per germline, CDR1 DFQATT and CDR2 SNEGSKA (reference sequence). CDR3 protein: CSALSGVAQYF. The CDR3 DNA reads TGCAGTGCCCTATCTGGCGTGGCGCAGTATTTT.

As DNA, the CDR3 is TGTGCCAGCGGTAGCCAGGGGGTGGATCAGCCCCAGCATTTT. Translating gives CASGSQGVDQPQHF. The J gene is TRBJ1-5, the V gene TRBV7-9; 7 bases map to TRBD1. The CDR3 is 14 residues long. The J segment lost 5 bases and the V segment lost 8 bases, leaving 9 bases of the junction unmatched. Germline loops: CDR1 SEHNR, CDR2 FQNEAQ (reference sequence).

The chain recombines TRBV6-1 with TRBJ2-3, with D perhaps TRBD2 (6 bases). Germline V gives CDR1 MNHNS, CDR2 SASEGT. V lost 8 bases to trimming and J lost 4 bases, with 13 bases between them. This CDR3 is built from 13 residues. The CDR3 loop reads CASRRAGSDTQYF. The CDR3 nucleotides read TGTGCCAGCCGGAGGGCCGGGTCAGATACGCAGTATTTT.

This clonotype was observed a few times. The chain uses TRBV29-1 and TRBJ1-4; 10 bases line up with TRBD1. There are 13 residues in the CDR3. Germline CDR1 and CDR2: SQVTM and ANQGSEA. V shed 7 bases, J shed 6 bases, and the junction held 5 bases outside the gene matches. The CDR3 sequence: CSAEGTGDEKLFF. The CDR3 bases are TGCAGCGCTGAGGGGACAGGGGATGAAAAACTGTTTTTT.

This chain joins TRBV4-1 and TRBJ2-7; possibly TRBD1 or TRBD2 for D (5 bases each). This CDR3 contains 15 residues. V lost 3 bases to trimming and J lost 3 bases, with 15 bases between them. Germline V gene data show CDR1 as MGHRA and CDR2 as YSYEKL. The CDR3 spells CASSQSPGASYEQYF. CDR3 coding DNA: TGCGCCAGCAGCCAGAGTCCCGGGGCCAGCTACGAGCAGTACTTC.

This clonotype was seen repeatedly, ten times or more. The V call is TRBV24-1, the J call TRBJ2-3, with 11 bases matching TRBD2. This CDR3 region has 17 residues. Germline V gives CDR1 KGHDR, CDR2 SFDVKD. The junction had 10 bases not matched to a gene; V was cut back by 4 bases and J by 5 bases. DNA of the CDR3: TGTGCCACCAGTGACCCCGGACTAGCGGGTCGGGAAGATACGCAGTATTTT. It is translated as CATSDPGLAGREDTQYF.

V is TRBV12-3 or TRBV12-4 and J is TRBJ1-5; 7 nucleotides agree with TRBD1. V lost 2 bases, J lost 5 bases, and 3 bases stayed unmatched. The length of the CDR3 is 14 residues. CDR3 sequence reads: CASSLPGGYQPQHF. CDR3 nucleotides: TGTGCCAGCAGTTTACCAGGGGGGTATCAGCCCCAGCATTTT.

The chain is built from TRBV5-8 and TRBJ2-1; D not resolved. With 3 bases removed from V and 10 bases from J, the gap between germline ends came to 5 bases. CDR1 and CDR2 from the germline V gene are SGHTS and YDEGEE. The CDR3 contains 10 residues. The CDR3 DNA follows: TGTGCCAGCAGCTCATACGAGCAGTTCTTC. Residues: CASSSYEQFF.

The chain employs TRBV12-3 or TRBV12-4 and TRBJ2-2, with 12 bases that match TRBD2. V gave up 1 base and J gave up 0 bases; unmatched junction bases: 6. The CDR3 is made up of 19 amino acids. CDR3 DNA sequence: TGTGCCAGCAGTTTAGTGGCCCTAGCGGGAGGGCCGAACACCGGGGAGCTGTTTTTT. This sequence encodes CASSLVALAGGPNTGELFF.

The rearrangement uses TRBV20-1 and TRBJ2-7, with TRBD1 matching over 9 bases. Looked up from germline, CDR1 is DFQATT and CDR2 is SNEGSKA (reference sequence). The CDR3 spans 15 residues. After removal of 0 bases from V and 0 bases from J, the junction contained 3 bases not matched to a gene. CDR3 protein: CSARDGTGSSYEQYF. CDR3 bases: TGCAGTGCTAGAGATGGGACAGGGAGCTCCTACGAGCAGTACTTC.

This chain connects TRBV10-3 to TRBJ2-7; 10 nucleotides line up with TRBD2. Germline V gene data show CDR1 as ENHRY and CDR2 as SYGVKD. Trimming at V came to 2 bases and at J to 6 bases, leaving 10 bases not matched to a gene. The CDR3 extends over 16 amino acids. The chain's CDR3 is CAISEPLAGAVREQYF. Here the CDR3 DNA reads TGTGCCATCAGTGAGCCCCTAGCGGGAGCAGTACGCGAGCAGTACTTC.

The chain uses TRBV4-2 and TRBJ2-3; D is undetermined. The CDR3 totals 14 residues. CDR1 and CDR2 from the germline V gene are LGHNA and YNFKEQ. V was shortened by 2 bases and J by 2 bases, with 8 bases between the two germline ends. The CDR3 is CASSQRQDTDTQYF. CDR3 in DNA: TGTGCCAGCAGCCAACGCCAGGACACAGATACGCAGTATTTT.

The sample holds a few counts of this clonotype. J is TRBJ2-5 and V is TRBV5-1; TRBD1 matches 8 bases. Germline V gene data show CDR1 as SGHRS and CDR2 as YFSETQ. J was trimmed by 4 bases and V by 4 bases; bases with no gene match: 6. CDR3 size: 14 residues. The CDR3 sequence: CASSVTGARETQYF. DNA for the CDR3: TGCGCCAGCAGCGTGACAGGGGCTAGAGAGACCCAGTACTTC.

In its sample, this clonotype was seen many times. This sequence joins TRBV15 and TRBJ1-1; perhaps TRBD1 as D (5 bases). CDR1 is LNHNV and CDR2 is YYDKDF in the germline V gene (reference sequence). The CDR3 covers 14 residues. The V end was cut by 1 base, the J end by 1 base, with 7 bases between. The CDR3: CATSRGGENTEAFF. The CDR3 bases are TGTGCCACCAGCAGAGGGGGGGAGAACACTGAAGCTTTCTTT.

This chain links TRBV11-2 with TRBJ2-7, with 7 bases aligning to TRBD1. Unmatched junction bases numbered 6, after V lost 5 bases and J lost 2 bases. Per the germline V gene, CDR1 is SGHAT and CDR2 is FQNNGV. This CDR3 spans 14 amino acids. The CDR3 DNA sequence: TGTGCCAGCAGCACTCGACAGGGCCCCTACGAGCAGTACTTC. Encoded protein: CASSTRQGPYEQYF.

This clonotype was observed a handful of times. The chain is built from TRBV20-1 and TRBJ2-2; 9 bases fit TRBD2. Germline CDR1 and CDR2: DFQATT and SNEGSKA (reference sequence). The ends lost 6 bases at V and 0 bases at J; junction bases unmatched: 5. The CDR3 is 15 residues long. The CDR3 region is CSARRLAANTGELFF. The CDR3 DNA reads TGCAGTGCACGCCGACTAGCGGCGAACACCGGGGAGCTGTTTTTT.

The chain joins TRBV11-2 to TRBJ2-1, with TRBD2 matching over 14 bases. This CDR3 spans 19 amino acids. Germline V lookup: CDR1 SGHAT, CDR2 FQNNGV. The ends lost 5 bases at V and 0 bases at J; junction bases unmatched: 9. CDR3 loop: CASSLRLAGGLSSYNEQFF. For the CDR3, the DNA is TGTGCCAGCAGCCTACGACTAGCGGGAGGGTTGAGCTCCTACAATGAGCAGTTCTTC. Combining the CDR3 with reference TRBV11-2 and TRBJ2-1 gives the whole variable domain EAGVAQSPRYKIIEKRQSVAFWCNPISGHATLYWYQQILGQGPKLLIQFQNNGVVDDSQLPKDRFSAERLKGVDSTLKIQPAKLEDSAVYLCASSLRLAGGLSSYNEQFFGPGTRLTVL.

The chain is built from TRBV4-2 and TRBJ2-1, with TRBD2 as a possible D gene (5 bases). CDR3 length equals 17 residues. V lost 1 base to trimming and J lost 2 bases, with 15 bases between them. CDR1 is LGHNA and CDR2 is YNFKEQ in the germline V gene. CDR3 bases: TGTGCCAGCAGCCAAGCCCTGGGTAGCGAGGCCTACAATGAGCAGTTCTTC. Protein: CASSQALGSEAYNEQFF.

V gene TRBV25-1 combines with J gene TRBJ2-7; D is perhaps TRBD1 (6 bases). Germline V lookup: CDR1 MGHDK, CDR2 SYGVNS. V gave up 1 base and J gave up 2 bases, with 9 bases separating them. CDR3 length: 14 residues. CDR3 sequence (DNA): TGTGCCAGCAGTGAATTATCAGGGGCCTACGAGCAGTACTTC. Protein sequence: CASSELSGAYEQYF.

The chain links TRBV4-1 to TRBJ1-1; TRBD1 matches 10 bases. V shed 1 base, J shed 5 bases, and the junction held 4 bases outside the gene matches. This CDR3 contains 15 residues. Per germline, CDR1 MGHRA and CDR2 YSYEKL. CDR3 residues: CASSQAGQGRTEAFF. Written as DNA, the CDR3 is TGCGCCAGCAGCCAAGCGGGACAGGGGAGGACTGAAGCTTTCTTT.

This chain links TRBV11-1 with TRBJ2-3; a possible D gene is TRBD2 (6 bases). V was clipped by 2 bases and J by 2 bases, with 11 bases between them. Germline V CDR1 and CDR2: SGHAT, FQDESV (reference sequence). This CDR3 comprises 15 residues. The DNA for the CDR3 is TGTGCCAGCAGCTTAACTAGCCATGACACAGATACGCAGTATTTT. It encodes CASSLTSHDTDTQYF.